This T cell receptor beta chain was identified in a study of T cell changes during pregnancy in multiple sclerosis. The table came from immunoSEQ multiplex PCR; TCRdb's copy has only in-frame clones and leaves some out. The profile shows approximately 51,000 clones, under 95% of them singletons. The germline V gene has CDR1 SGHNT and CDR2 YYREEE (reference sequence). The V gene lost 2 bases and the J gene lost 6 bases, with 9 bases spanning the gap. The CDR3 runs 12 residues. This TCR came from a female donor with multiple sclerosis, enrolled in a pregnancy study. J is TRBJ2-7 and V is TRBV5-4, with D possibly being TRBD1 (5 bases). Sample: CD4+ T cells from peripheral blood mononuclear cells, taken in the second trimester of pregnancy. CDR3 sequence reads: CASSLQAAEQYF. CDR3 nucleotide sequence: TGTGCCAGCAGCTTACAGGCCGCCGAGCAGTACTTC.